This is a list of T cell receptor beta chains from one sample in a study of OX40 agonist ivuxolimab in advanced cancers. Method: immunoSEQ multiplex PCR; TCRdb's copy keeps in-frame clones and lacks some. The table lists approximately 76,000 clones, approximately 85% of them singletons. Specimen: CD4+ or CD8+ T cells sorted from blood, collected in a trial of the OX40 agonist ivuxolimab. The origin of the receptors is an adult with an advanced solid tumor such as melanoma, head and neck, liver or kidney cancer. Each CDR3 is given with its conserved first and last residue. The order of the fields is clone size, D gene, V gene, J gene, CDR3 DNA, CDR3 protein. The D gene is left open where the match is weak. Some rows mark clone size as missing; the rest say once, few, many or name a class of expanded clone.

size: once
D: NA
V: TRBV19
J: TRBJ1-1
DNA: TGTGCCAGTAGTATTCGGCCGGGGGAGACTGAAGCTTTCTTT
CDR3: CASSIRPGETEAFF

size: NA
D: TRBD2
V: TRBV7-3
J: TRBJ2-2
DNA: TGTGCCAGCAGCTCCCAAGGGGCGGGGGGCGAAGGAGGCGGGGAGCTGTTTTTT
CDR3: CASSSQGAGGEGGGELFF

size: NA
D: NA
V: TRBV4-3
J: TRBJ1-1
DNA: TGCGCCAGCAGCCGTGTCCAGGGTGAAGCTTTCTTT
CDR3: CASSRVQGEAFF

size: NA
D: TRBD2
V: TRBV18
J: TRBJ2-1
DNA: TGTGCCAGCTCCTTGCGGCCGAGGACTAGCGGCAATGAGCAGTTCTTC
CDR3: CASSLRPRTSGNEQFF

size: NA
D: NA
V: TRBV6-6
J: TRBJ2-7
DNA: TGTGCCAGCAGTTACTCGGACGGCTCCTACGAGCAGTACTTC
CDR3: CASSYSDGSYEQYF

size: NA
D: NA
V: TRBV19
J: TRBJ1-5
DNA: TGTGCCAGTAGTGCTCTTTTGATGGGAGGTCAGCCCCAGCATTTT
CDR3: CASSALLMGGQPQHF

size: NA
D: NA
V: TRBV18
J: TRBJ2-2
DNA: TGTGCCAGCTCACCGGCTGAAGTGGGCCCAGGGACCGGGGAGCTGTTTTTT
CDR3: CASSPAEVGPGTGELFF

size: few
D: TRBD2
V: TRBV5-1
J: TRBJ2-1
DNA: TGCGCCAGCACCGACGTAGCGGGAGTGGGTAATGAGCAGTTCTTC
CDR3: CASTDVAGVGNEQFF

size: NA
D: NA
V: TRBV5-4
J: TRBJ1-2
DNA: TGTGCCAGCAGCTTGTACCAGGGCCATTCTAACTATGGCTACACCTTC
CDR3: CASSLYQGHSNYGYTF

size: NA
D: NA
V: TRBV6-5
J: TRBJ2-2
DNA: TGTGCCAGCAGTTACGACAGCTCCCTCAACACCGGGGAGCTGTTTTTT
CDR3: CASSYDSSLNTGELFF

size: NA
D: NA
V: TRBV6-1
J: TRBJ2-6
DNA: TGTGCCAGCAGCTTGGGTCCCTCTGGGGCCAACGTCCTGACTTTC
CDR3: CASSLGPSGANVLTF

size: once
D: TRBD2
V: TRBV7-9
J: TRBJ2-7
DNA: TGTGCCAGCAGCTTAGCGGGGGGGTACTACGAGCAGTACTTC
CDR3: CASSLAGGYYEQYF

size: NA
D: NA
V: TRBV27
J: TRBJ1-2
DNA: TGTGCCAGCAGTTTAAAGGGAGGCCTCGCCTATGGCTACACCTTC
CDR3: CASSLKGGLAYGYTF

size: NA
D: NA
V: TRBV5-6
J: TRBJ1-6
DNA: TGTGCCAGCAAAAAAGAGACAGCCAATTCACCCCTCCACTTT
CDR3: CASKKETANSPLHF

size: NA
D: NA
V: TRBV10-3
J: TRBJ1-1
DNA: TGTGCCATCAGTGGCAGGAGGGGCACTGAAGCTTTCTTT
CDR3: CAISGRRGTEAFF

size: NA
D: NA
V: TRBV6-5
J: TRBJ2-7
DNA: TGTGCCAGCCGCCTCCGACTAGGAGGGTCAGAGCAGTACTTC
CDR3: CASRLRLGGSEQYF

size: few
D: TRBD1
V: TRBV18
J: TRBJ1-5
DNA: TGTGCCAGCTCACTAAGACAGGGCGAGGGCAATCAGCCCCAGCATTTT
CDR3: CASSLRQGEGNQPQHF

size: NA
D: TRBD1
V: TRBV6-6
J: TRBJ1-4
DNA: TGTGCCAGCAGTTACTCGACAGGGGGAAAACTGTTTTTT
CDR3: CASSYSTGGKLFF

size: NA
D: NA
V: TRBV28
J: TRBJ1-2
DNA: TGTGCCAGCAGTTCGGGGGATGGCTATGGCTACACCTTC
CDR3: CASSSGDGYGYTF

size: NA
D: NA
V: TRBV2
J: TRBJ2-1
DNA: TGTGCCAGCAGTGTGACACCTGAGCTCTCCTACAATGAGCAGTTCTTC
CDR3: CASSVTPELSYNEQFF

size: NA
D: NA
V: TRBV29-1
J: TRBJ2-3
DNA: TGCAGCGCCGAGAGACCTAGCACAGATACGCAGTATTTT
CDR3: CSAERPSTDTQYF

size: few
D: TRBD1
V: TRBV25-1
J: TRBJ1-1
DNA: TGTGCCAGCAGTGACCACCGACTCAGGGGGCGGGGAGCTTTCTTT
CDR3: CASSDHRLRGRGAFF

size: NA
D: TRBD1
V: TRBV5-6
J: TRBJ2-5
DNA: TGTGCCAGCAGCTTCCAGGGGGTCGAGACCCAGTACTTC
CDR3: CASSFQGVETQYF

size: NA
D: TRBD1
V: TRBV11-2
J: TRBJ2-7
DNA: TGTGCCAGCAGCTTAGGGACAGGGGCCTACGAGCAGTACTTC
CDR3: CASSLGTGAYEQYF

size: NA
D: NA
V: TRBV6-1
J: TRBJ1-5
DNA: TGTGCCAGCAGCGGACAGTATAGCAATCAGCCCCAGCATTTT
CDR3: CASSGQYSNQPQHF

size: NA
D: TRBD1
V: TRBV5-1
J: TRBJ1-1
DNA: TGCGCCAGCAGCGCCGGACAGGGAGGCACTGAAGCTTTCTTT
CDR3: CASSAGQGGTEAFF

size: NA
D: NA
V: TRBV5-1
J: TRBJ2-5
DNA: TGCGCCAGCAGCTTGGCCTCTCTCCAGGGTTGGCAAGAGACCCAGTACTTC
CDR3: CASSLASLQGWQETQYF

size: NA
D: NA
V: TRBV19
J: TRBJ2-1
DNA: TGTGCCAGTAGTTGGGGGGGCCCGGGCTCCTACAATGAGCAGTTCTTC
CDR3: CASSWGGPGSYNEQFF

size: NA
D: NA
V: TRBV9
J: TRBJ2-6
DNA: TGTGCCAGCAGTCTCCCATCTGGGGCCAACGTCCTGACTTTC
CDR3: CASSLPSGANVLTF

size: NA
D: NA
V: TRBV10-2
J: TRBJ2-2
DNA: TGCGCCAGCATTCCGCGGAACGGGGAGCTGTTTTTT
CDR3: CASIPRNGELFF

size: few
D: NA
V: TRBV5-1
J: TRBJ1-4
DNA: TGCGCCAGCAGCCCTCAGGGGTTGGGTGAGGGACTGTTTTTT
CDR3: CASSPQGLGEGLFF

size: NA
D: TRBD1
V: TRBV6-5
J: TRBJ2-7
DNA: TGTGCCAGCAGTTCCTCGGGGACAGGGGCGTACGAGCAGTACTTC
CDR3: CASSSSGTGAYEQYF

size: once
D: NA
V: TRBV19
J: TRBJ1-2
DNA: TGTGCCAGTAGTATAGATAACCGGGGGAACTATGGCTACACCTTC
CDR3: CASSIDNRGNYGYTF

size: NA
D: NA
V: TRBV7-2
J: TRBJ2-3
DNA: TGTGCCAGCATTATCGGTCAGGCAGATACGCAGTATTTT
CDR3: CASIIGQADTQYF

size: NA
D: TRBD1
V: TRBV27
J: TRBJ1-2
DNA: TGTGCCAGCAGTCCCGGACAGGGGGCGTGGTATGGCTACACCTTC
CDR3: CASSPGQGAWYGYTF

size: NA
D: TRBD2
V: TRBV2
J: TRBJ2-3
DNA: TGTGCCAGCAGTTCTCGGAGACTAGCATCAGATACGCAGTATTTT
CDR3: CASSSRRLASDTQYF

size: NA
D: TRBD1
V: TRBV6-4
J: TRBJ2-1
DNA: TGTGCCAGCAGTGTAACCGGGACAGGGATCAATGAGCAGTTCTTC
CDR3: CASSVTGTGINEQFF

size: once
D: NA
V: TRBV5-1
J: TRBJ2-3
DNA: TGCGCCAGCAGCTCCGGACTGACTACTAGCACAGATACGCAGTATTTT
CDR3: CASSSGLTTSTDTQYF

size: NA
D: TRBD2
V: TRBV12-5
J: TRBJ2-1
DNA: TGTGCTAGTGGTTTGTCGTGGGGGGGTGGCGAGCAGTTCTTC
CDR3: CASGLSWGGGEQFF

size: NA
D: NA
V: TRBV9
J: TRBJ1-1
DNA: TGTGCCAGCAGCGTATCAGGGAACACTGAAGCTTTCTTT
CDR3: CASSVSGNTEAFF